Listed here are 9 T cell receptor beta chains from one sample, sequenced in a study of control samples from healthy donors and cancer patients. Using immunoSEQ multiplex PCR, the repertoire was profiled, and TCRdb retains in-frame clones only, with some absent. The sample shows some 82,000 clones, more than 70% of them seen only once. Specimen: blood. The source is a man aged 50-60 years in good health.

The chain links TRBV4-3 to TRBJ1-1, with 8 bases identical to TRBD1. Trimming cost V 4 bases and J 3 bases; bases outside gene matches: 10. CDR1 and CDR2 from the germline V gene are LGHNA and YSLEER. The CDR3 is 16 amino acids. The CDR3: CASSRKTGQGDTEAFF. CDR3 DNA: TGCGCCAGCAGCCGCAAAACAGGACAGGGAGACACTGAAGCTTTCTTT.

V and J are TRBV19 and TRBJ1-4; no clear D. Germline V CDR1 and CDR2: LNHDA, SQIVND (reference sequence). The CDR3 is made up of 14 amino acids. The ends were cut back, 5 bases at V and 5 bases at J, with 12 bases in the middle. The CDR3: CASSYTALNEKLFF. CDR3 nucleotides: TGTGCCAGTAGTTATACAGCACTGAATGAAAAACTGTTTTTT. The whole variable domain, remainder taken from reference TRBV19 and TRBJ1-4, is DGGITQSPKYLFRKEGQNVTLSCEQNLNHDAMYWYRQDPGQGLRLIYYSQIVNDFQKGDIAEGYSVSREKKESFPLTVTSAQKNPTAFYLCASSYTALNEKLFFGSGTQLSVL.

J is TRBJ2-1 and V is TRBV2; D is perhaps TRBD1 (6 bases). CDR1 is SNHLY and CDR2 is FYNNEI in the germline V gene. V gave up 6 bases and J gave up 7 bases, with 10 bases separating them. There are 12 residues in the CDR3. The CDR3 DNA reads as TGTGCCAGCAGCCAACAGGGTAATGAGCAGTTCTTC. This encodes CASSQQGNEQFF.

V usage is TRBV28 and J usage is TRBJ1-4; 7 nucleotides match TRBD1. V lost 6 bases and J lost 7; bases outside the gene matches: 8. The CDR3 is 14 residues long. Germline CDR1 and CDR2: MDHEN and SYDVKM. CDR3 coding DNA: TGTGCCAGCAGCCGCGACAGGGTGACTGAAAAACTGTTTTTT. The encoded protein is CASSRDRVTEKLFF.

As DNA, the CDR3 is TGTGCCAGCAGCTTCGTGGGTGGGACAGACGAGCAGTACTTC. It is translated as CASSFVGGTDEQYF. This chain links TRBV7-9 with TRBJ2-7; TRBD1 agrees at 7 bases. Germline CDR1 SEHNR, CDR2 FQNEAQ (reference sequence). The junction had 7 bases not matched to a gene; V was cut back by 3 bases and J by 5 bases. The CDR3 totals 14 residues.

The V call is TRBV9, the J call TRBJ2-2; D unclear. The CDR3 totals 14 residues. Trimming took 0 bases from V and 5 from J, leaving 8 bases between them. CDR1 and CDR2 (germline): SGDLS, YYNGEE. The CDR3 loop is CASSVEMWTGELFF. DNA of the CDR3: TGTGCCAGCAGCGTAGAGATGTGGACCGGGGAGCTGTTTTTT. The complete variable domain, with remaining parts taken from reference TRBV9 and TRBJ2-2, reads DSGVTQTPKHLITATGQRVTLRCSPRSGDLSVYWYQQSLDQGLQFLIQYYNGEERAKGNILERFSAQQFPDLHSELNLSSLELGDSALYFCASSVEMWTGELFFGEGSRLTVL.

The genes are TRBV30 and TRBJ2-7, with TRBD2 matching over 7 bases. This CDR3 spans 13 amino acids. Trimming cost V 0 bases and J 6 bases; bases outside gene matches: 5. CDR1 is GTSNPN and CDR2 is SVGIG in the germline V gene (reference sequence). The CDR3 here is CAWSVRGITEQYF. The CDR3 DNA sequence: TGTGCCTGGAGTGTGCGGGGGATAACCGAGCAGTACTTC.

CDR3 coding DNA: TGTGCCAGCAGCTTAGGGGTAACGCCTGAAGCTTTCTTT. As protein: CASSLGVTPEAFF. This chain connects TRBV7-9 to TRBJ1-1; D not resolved. The CDR3 length is 13 residues. Germline CDR1 is SEHNR and CDR2 is FQNEAQ (reference sequence). The germline V and J ends were trimmed by 1 base and 6 bases, with 9 bases remaining between them.

V is TRBV2 and J is TRBJ2-2; possible D gene TRBD2, 6 bases. This CDR3 region has 15 residues. The germline V and J ends were trimmed by 4 bases and 5 bases, with 14 bases remaining between them. Germline CDR1 is SNHLY and CDR2 is FYNNEI. CDR3 loop: CASSGPKEGTGELFF. The CDR3 bases are TGTGCCAGCAGTGGCCCGAAGGAGGGAACCGGGGAGCTGTTTTTT.